This T cell receptor beta chain was found in a study of blood T cell repertoires in COVID-19. Study-wide context: Acute and convalescent COVID-19 samples came from the United States, Italy and Spain. Sources were T cells, B-cell-depleted T cells, or PBMCs; the material itself was cDNA or gDNA.

Participants in the exposed group had met a COVID-19 case in the 2 weeks before joining the study. V shed 4 bases and J 4 bases; nucleotides not matched to a gene: 10. CDR3 size: 16 residues. From germline, CDR1 is LNHDA and CDR2 SQIVND (reference sequence). TCRdb keeps only in-frame clones here, not all; method: immunoSEQ multiplex PCR. In the table there are a few hundred thousand clones, 80% to 90% of which are singletons. The chain recombines TRBV19 with TRBJ1-2; 9 bases match TRBD1. The TCR was taken from a woman aged 25 to 39 who had been exposed to COVID-19. Sequencing was carried out using PBMCs or T cells enriched from blood (not recorded which). The CDR3: CASSTGTGKGAYGYTF. The DNA of the CDR3 is TGTGCCAGTAGTACCGGGACAGGGAAGGGGGCCTATGGCTACACCTTC.